The source of this TCR beta chain is a study of cytomegalovirus exposure and HLA in healthy donors. For the study at large: An earlier analysis found fewer than 120 million unique TCR beta sequences from approximately 190 million T cells.

The PCR ran on 60 Vbeta and 13 Jbeta primers. The method was immunoSEQ multiplex PCR; TCRdb's version includes in-frame clones alone and lacks a portion of them. In the table there are around 140,000 clones, roughly four fifths of which are singletons. Note on this clone: What it binds is not known.

General study results and limits: At a 0.05 false discovery rate, a later analysis found approximately 17,000 TCR beta sequences to be associated with HLA alleles.

This CDR3 is 17 amino acids long. CDR1 and CDR2 (germline): SGDLS, YYNGEE. The V segment lost 0 bases and the J segment 6 bases; nucleotides outside the gene matches: 9. Donors consisted of healthy bone marrow donors. Source material: PBMCs. The genes are TRBV9 and TRBJ2-2; 9 nucleotides agree with TRBD2. The clonotype originates from a male donor in good health and CMV-seronegative. The CDR3 loop reads CASSVGSLAGPPGELFF. In DNA form, the CDR3 reads TGTGCCAGCAGCGTAGGTTCCCTAGCGGGACCTCCCGGGGAGCTGTTTTTT.